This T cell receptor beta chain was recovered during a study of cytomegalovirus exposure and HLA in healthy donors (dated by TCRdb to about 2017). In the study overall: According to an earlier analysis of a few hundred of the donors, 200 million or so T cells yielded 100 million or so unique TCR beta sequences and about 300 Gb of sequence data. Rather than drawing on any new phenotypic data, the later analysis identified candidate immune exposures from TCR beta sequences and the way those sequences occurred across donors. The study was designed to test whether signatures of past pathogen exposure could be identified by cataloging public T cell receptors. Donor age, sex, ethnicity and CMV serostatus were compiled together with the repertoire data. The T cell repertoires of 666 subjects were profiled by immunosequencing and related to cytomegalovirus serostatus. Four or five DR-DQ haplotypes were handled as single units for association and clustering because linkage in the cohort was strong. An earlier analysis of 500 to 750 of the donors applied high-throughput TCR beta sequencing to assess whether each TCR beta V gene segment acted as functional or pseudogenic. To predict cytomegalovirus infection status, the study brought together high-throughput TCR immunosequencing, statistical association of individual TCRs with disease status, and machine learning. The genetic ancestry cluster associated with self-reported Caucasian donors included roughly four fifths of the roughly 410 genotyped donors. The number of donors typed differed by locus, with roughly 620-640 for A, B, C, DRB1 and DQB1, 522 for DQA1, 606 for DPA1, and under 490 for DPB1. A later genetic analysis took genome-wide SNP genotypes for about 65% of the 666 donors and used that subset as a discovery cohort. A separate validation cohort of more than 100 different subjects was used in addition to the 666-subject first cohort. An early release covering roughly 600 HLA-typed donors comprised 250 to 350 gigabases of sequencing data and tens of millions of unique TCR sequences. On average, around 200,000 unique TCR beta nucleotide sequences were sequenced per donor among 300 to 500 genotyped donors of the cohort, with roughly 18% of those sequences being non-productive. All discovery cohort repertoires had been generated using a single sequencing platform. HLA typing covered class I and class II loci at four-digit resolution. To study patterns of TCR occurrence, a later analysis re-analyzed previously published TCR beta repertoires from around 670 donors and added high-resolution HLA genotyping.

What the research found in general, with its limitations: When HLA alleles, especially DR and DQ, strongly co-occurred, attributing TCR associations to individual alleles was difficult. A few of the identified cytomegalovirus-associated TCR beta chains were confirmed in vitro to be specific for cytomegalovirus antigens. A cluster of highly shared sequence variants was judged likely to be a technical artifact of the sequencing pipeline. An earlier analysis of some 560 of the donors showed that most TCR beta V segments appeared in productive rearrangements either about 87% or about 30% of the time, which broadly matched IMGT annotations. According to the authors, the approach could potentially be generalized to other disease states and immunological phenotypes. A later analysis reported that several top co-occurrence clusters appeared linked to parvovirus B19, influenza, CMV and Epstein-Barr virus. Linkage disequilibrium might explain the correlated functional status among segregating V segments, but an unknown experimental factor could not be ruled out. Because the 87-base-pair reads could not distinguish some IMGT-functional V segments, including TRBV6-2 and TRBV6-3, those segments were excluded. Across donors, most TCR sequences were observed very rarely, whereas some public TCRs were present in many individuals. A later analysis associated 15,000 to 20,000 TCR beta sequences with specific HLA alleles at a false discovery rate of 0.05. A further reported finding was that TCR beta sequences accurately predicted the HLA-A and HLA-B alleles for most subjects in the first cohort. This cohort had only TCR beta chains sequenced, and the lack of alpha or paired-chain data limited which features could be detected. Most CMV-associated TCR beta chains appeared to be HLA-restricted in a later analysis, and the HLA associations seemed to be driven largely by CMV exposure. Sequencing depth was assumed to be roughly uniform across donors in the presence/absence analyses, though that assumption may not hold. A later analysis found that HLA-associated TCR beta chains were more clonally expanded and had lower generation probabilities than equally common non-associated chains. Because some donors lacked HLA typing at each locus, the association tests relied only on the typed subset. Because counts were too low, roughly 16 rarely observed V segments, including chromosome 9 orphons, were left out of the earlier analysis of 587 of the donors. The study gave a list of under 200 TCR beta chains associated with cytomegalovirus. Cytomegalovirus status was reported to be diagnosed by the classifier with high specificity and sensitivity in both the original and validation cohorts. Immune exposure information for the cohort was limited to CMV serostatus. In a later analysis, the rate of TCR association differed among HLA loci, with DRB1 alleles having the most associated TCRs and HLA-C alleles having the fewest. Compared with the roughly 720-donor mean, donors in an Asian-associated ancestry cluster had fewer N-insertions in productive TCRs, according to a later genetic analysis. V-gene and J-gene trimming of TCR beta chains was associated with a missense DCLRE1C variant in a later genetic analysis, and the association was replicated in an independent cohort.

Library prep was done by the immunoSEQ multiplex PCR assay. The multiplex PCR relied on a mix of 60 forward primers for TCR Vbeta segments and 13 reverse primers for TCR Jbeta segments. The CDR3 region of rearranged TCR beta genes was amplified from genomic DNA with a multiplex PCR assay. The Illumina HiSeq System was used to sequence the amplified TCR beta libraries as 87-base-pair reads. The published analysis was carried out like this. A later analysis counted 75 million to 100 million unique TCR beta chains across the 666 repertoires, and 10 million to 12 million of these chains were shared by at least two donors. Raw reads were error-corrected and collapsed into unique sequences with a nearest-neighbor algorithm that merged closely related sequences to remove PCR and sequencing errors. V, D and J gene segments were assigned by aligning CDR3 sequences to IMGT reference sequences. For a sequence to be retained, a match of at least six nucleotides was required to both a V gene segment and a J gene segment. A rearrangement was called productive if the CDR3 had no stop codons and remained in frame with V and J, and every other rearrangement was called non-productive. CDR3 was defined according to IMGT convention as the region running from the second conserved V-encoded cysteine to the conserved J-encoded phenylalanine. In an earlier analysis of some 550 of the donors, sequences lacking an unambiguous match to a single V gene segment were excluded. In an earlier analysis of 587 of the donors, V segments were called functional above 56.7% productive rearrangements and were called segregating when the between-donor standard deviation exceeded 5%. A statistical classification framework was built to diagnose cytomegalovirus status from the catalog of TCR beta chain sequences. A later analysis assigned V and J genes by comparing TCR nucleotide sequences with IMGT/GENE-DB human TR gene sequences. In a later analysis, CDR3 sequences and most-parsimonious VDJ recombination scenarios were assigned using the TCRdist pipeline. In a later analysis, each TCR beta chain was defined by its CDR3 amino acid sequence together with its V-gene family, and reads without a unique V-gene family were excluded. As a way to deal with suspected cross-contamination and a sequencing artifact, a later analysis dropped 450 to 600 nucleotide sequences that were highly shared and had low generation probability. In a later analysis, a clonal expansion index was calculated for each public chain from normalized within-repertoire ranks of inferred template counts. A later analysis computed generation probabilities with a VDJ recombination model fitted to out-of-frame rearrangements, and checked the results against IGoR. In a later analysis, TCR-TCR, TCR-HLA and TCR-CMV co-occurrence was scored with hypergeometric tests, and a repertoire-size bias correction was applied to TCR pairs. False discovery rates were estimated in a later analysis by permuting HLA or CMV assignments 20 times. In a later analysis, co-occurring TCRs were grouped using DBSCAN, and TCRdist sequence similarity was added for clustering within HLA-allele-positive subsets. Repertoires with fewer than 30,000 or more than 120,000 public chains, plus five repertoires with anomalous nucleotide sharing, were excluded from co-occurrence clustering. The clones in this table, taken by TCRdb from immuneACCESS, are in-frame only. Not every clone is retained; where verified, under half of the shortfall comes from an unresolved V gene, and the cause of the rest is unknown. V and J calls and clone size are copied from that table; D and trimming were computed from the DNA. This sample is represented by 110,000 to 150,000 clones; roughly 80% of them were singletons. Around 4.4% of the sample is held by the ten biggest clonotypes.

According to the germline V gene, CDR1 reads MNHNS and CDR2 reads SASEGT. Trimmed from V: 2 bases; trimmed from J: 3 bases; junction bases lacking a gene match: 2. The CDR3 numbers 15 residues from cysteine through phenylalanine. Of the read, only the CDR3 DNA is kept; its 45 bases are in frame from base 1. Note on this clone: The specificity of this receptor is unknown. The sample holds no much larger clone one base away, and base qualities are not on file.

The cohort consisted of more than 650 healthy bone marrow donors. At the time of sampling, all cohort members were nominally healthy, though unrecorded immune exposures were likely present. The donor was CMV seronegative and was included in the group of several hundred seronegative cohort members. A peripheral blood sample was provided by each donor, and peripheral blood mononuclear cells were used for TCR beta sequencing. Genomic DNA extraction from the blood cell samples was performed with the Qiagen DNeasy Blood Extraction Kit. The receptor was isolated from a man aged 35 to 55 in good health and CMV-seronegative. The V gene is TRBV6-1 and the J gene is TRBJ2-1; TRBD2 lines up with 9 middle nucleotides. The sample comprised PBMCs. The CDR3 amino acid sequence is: CASSELAGSYNEQFF. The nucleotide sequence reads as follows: TGTGCCAGCAGTGAACTAGCGGGGAGCTACAATGAGCAGTTCTTC.